This T cell receptor beta chain was identified during a study of T cell responses to AZD1222 COVID-19 vaccine. The CDR3 spans 16 residues. V was cut by 3 bases and J by 2 bases, with 16 bases left in between. Germline loops: CDR1 LGHDT, CDR2 YNNKEL (reference sequence). Study-level points and caveats: Repertoire sampling occurred only after the peak T cell response. White British donors predominated, females outnumbered males, and clonal diversity was possibly underestimated.

With regard to this clone: Its antigen is not identified.

TCRdb's table, derived via immunoSEQ multiplex PCR, lists solely in-frame clones and lacks some. Of over 130,000 clones listed, about 93% are singletons. The source material was peripheral blood, sampled on day 0 of AZD1222 vaccination. V usage is TRBV3-1 (or the pseudogene TRBV3-2) and J usage is TRBJ1-2; the D gene is possibly TRBD1 (5 bases). The receptor comes from an adult in good health. The CDR3 loop reads CASSHSWEGVNYGYTF. DNA of the CDR3: TGTGCCAGCAGCCATTCCTGGGAAGGGGTGAACTATGGCTACACCTTC.